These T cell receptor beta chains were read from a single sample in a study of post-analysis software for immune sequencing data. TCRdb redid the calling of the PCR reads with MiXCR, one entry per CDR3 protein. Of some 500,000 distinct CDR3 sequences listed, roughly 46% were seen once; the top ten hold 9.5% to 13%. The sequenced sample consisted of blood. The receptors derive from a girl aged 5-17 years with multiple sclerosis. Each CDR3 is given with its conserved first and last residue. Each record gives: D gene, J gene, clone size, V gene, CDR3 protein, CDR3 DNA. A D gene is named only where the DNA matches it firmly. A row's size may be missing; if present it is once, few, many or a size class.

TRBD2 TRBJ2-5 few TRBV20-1 CSARDGLAGGGETQYF TGCAGTGCTAGAGATGGACTAGCGGGAGGAGGGGAGACCCAGTACTTC
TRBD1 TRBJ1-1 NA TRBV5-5 CASSLDREATEAFF TGTGCCAGCAGCCTCGACAGGGAGGCCACTGAAGCTTTCTTT
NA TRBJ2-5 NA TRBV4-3 CASSPLASQETQYF TGCGCCAGCAGCCCCTTAGCATCTCAAGAGACCCAGTACTTC
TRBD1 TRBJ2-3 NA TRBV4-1 CASRPGTGVGDTQYF TGCGCCAGCAGACCCGGGACAGGGGTTGGAGATACGCAGTATTTT
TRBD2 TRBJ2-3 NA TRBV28 CASSAPGTSGTDTQYF TGTGCCAGCAGTGCCCCCGGGACTAGCGGCACAGATACGCAGTATTTT
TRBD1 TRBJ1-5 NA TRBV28 CASRDIQGAGGQPQHF TGTGCCAGCAGGGACATACAGGGGGCAGGAGGTCAGCCCCAGCATTTT
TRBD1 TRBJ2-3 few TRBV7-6 CASSVPGQGTDTQYF TGTGCCAGCAGCGTACCGGGACAGGGCACAGATACGCAGTATTTT
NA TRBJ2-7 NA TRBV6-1 CASSERDSRYEQYF TGTGCCAGCAGTGAGCGGGACAGCCGTTACGAGCAGTACTTC
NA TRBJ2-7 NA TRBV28 CASSLRRAEQYF TGTGCCAGCAGTCTCAGGAGGGCGGAGCAGTACTTC
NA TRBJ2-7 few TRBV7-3 CASSSAGSDEQYF TGTGCCAGCAGCTCGGCAGGGTCAGACGAGCAGTACTTC
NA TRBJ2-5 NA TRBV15 CATRTEPGRQETQYF TGTGCCACCAGGACCGAGCCAGGGCGCCAAGAGACCCAGTACTTC
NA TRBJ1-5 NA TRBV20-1 CSARLGGTDSNQPQHF TGCAGTGCTCGCCTCGGAGGGACCGATAGCAATCAGCCCCAGCATTTT
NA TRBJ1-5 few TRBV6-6 CASSYGRSSNQPQHF TGTGCCAGCAGTTACGGTAGGAGTAGCAATCAGCCCCAGCATTTT
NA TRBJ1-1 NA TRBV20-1 CSASQVTKEMNTEAFF TGCAGTGCTAGTCAGGTCACGAAGGAGATGAACACTGAAGCTTTCTTT
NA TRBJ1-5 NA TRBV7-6 CASSLASGSGQPQHF TGTGCCAGCAGCTTAGCCTCGGGGTCAGGGCAGCCCCAGCATTTT
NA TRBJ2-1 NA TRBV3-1 CASSQGVGVRYNGQFF TGTGCCAGCAGCCAAGGGGTGGGAGTAAGGTACAATGGGCAGTTCTTC
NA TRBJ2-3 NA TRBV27 CASKTPTDTQYF TGTGCCAGCAAGACTCCCACAGATACGCAGTATTTT
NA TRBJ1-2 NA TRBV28 CASRVSGDYGYTF TGTGCCAGCAGGGTATCGGGGGACTATGGCTACACCTTC
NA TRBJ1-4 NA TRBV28 CASSLWTLTNEKLFF TGTGCCAGCAGTTTATGGACTCTAACTAATGAAAAACTGTTTTTT
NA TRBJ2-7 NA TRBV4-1 CASSQEGAETYEQYF TGCGCCAGCAGCCAAGAAGGAGCGGAGACGTACGAGCAGTACTTC
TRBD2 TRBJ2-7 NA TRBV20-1 CSATIAGDYEQYF TGCAGTGCTACCATAGCGGGAGACTATGAGCAGTACTTC
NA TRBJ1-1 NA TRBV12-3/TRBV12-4 CASSFRDGATEAFF TGTGCCAGCAGTTTTCGTGATGGGGCCACTGAAGCTTTCTTT
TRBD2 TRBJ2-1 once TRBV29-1 CSVVKAGGILVEQFF TGCAGCGTTGTTAAAGCGGGAGGCATCTTAGTTGAGCAGTTCTTC
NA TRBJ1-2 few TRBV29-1 CSVIGRDRVLGPYGYTF TGCAGCGTCATAGGACGGGACCGAGTCCTCGGTCCCTATGGCTACACCTTC